Presented here are 21 T cell receptor beta chains from one specimen sequenced in a study of response to subunit inactivated influenza vaccine. TCRdb reprocessed the RT-PCR reads via MiXCR and lists one record per CDR3 protein. Of 500,000 or so distinct CDR3 sequences in the sample, over 9.5% were seen once. The source was PBMCs from blood, collected 45 days after vaccination. The receptors were gathered from a man over 45 who received an inactivated influenza vaccine.

The chain employs TRBV20-1 and TRBJ1-6, with D maybe TRBD1 (5 bases). There are 12 residues in the CDR3. Germline V CDR1 and CDR2: DFQATT, SNEGSKA (reference sequence). Deletions cut 3 bases from V and 13 bases from J, with 13 bases between. CDR3 region: CSASDPGTPLHF. Here the CDR3 DNA reads TGCAGTGCTAGTGACCCCGGGACGCCCCTCCACTTT.

This clonotype was observed a handful of times. The chain has TRBV5-1 and TRBJ2-7; D not certain. V lost 0 bases, J lost 0 bases, and 10 bases lay in between. The CDR3 contains 15 residues. CDR1 and CDR2 (germline): SGHRS, YFSETQ. As DNA, the CDR3 is TGCGCCAGCAGCTTGGGTGGGAAGAGCTCCTACGAGCAGTACTTC. As protein: CASSLGGKSSYEQYF.

The V call is TRBV29-1, the J call TRBJ2-7; D is possibly TRBD1 (6 bases). CDR3 size: 14 residues. Per the germline V gene, CDR1 is SQVTM and CDR2 is ANQGSEA. Trimming shortened V by 7 bases and J by 0 bases, and 16 bases separated the two germline ends. CDR3 coding DNA: TGCAGCGCTTCCACAGGGATAAGCTCCTACGAGCAGTACTTC. Its protein is CSASTGISSYEQYF.

This clonotype was observed many times. The gene calls are TRBV12-3 or TRBV12-4 and TRBJ2-1; D ambiguous. The CDR3 consists of 14 residues. Trimming shortened V by 3 bases and J by 6 bases, and 12 bases separated the two germline ends. The DNA of the CDR3 is TGTGCCAGCAGTTTGATAGGGAAGGTCAATGAGCAGTTCTTC. Its translation: CASSLIGKVNEQFF.

In this sample, this clonotype turned up a few times. The V and J genes are TRBV6-2 or TRBV6-3 and TRBJ2-2; possibly TRBD1 for D (6 bases). Trimming shortened V by 2 bases and J by 7 bases, and 17 bases separated the two germline ends. In germline, CDR1 is MNHEY, CDR2 SVGEGT. This CDR3 is built from 16 residues. CDR3 protein: CASSYAARGSSGELFF. The CDR3 DNA reads as TGTGCCAGCAGTTACGCGGCCAGGGGATCGAGCGGGGAGCTGTTTTTT.

This clonotype has a handful of counts. This chain joins TRBV15 and TRBJ2-3; TRBD2 might be the D (5 bases). The CDR3 is 16 residues long. V was pared by 5 bases and J by 5 bases, with 20 bases between. The V gene's germline CDR1 is LNHNV and CDR2 YYDKDF (reference sequence). CDR3 residues: CATSERQVGRGDTQYF. The CDR3 bases are TGTGCCACCAGCGAGCGGCAAGTAGGCCGGGGAGATACGCAGTATTTT.

This chain connects TRBV19 to TRBJ2-7; TRBD2 matches at 8 bases. Germline V gene lookup returns CDR1 LNHDA and CDR2 SQIVND (reference sequence). With V trimmed by 5 bases and J by 0 bases, 9 bases remained unmatched. The CDR3 is made up of 16 amino acids. CDR3 in DNA: TGTGCCAGTAGTCCATCGTCGGGGGGGTACTCCTACGAGCAGTACTTC. Amino acids: CASSPSSGGYSYEQYF. The variable domain in full, completed from reference TRBV19 and TRBJ2-7, reads DGGITQSPKYLFRKEGQNVTLSCEQNLNHDAMYWYRQDPGQGLRLIYYSQIVNDFQKGDIAEGYSVSREKKESFPLTVTSAQKNPTAFYLCASSPSSGGYSYEQYFGPGTRLTVT.

The chain combines TRBV2 with TRBJ2-4; possibly TRBD1 for D (5 bases). The germline V and J ends were trimmed by 2 bases and 15 bases, with 14 bases remaining between them. This CDR3 spans 12 amino acids. The germline V gene has CDR1 SNHLY and CDR2 FYNNEI. This CDR3 is CASSERQGMLYF. CDR3 DNA: TGTGCCAGCAGTGAACGGCAGGGAATGTTGTACTTC.

CDR3 amino acids: CASSLTPGRRDYTGELFF. For the CDR3, the DNA is TGTGCCAGCAGCCTCACTCCGGGCCGCAGGGATTACACCGGGGAGCTGTTTTTT. The V gene is TRBV11-1, the J gene TRBJ2-2; perhaps TRBD1 as D (5 bases). The CDR3 spans 18 residues. The V end was cut by 5 bases, the J end by 3 bases, with 22 bases between. Germline values: CDR1 SGHAT, CDR2 FQDESV (reference sequence).

This clonotype has more than one count but fewer than ten. This chain uses TRBV7-2 with TRBJ2-1; 14 bases agree with TRBD2. The germline V gene encodes CDR1 SGHTA and CDR2 FQGNSA. V lost 0 bases and J lost 7; bases outside the gene matches: 5. The CDR3 extends over 17 amino acids. The CDR3 is CASSLAGTSGRRNEQFF. The CDR3, as DNA: TGTGCCAGCAGCTTAGCGGGGACTAGCGGGAGAAGGAATGAGCAGTTCTTC.

The chain is built from TRBV7-2 and TRBJ2-5, with 12 bases identical to TRBD2. The CDR3 runs to 15 residues. Germline-derived CDR1 and CDR2 are SGHTA and FQGNSA. V lost 5 bases to trimming and J lost 1 base; unmatched junction nucleotides: 2. The CDR3 protein is CASSGLAGLQETQYF. The CDR3, as DNA: TGTGCCAGCAGCGGACTAGCGGGACTCCAAGAGACCCAGTACTTC.

The chain employs TRBV29-1 and TRBJ2-5, with D possibly TRBD2 on 6 matching bases. CDR1 and CDR2 (germline): SQVTM, ANQGSEA. V dropped 3 bases and J dropped 5 bases, with 13 bases sitting between them. There are 13 residues in the CDR3. Written as DNA, the CDR3 is TGCAGCGTTGAGGGGGGATATGGGGAGACCCAGTACTTC. This gives the protein CSVEGGYGETQYF.

The chain combines TRBV6-2 or TRBV6-3 with TRBJ2-1, with D perhaps TRBD1 (6 bases). Trimming took off 6 bases at V and 8 bases at J, with 11 bases between the two ends. Germline V gene sequence: CDR1 MNHEY, CDR2 SVGEGT. This CDR3 is 12 amino acids long. CDR3 bases: TGTGCCAGCAGACCCACAGGGTATGAGCAGTTCTTC. This encodes CASRPTGYEQFF.

This chain joins TRBV4-3 and TRBJ1-4; 8 bases fit TRBD1. Germline lookup yields CDR1 LGHNA and CDR2 YSLEER. CDR3 length: 14 residues. With 1 base clipped from V and 8 bases from J, the junction kept 3 bases outside the gene matches. Written as DNA, the CDR3 is TGCGCCAGCAGCCAAGGACAGGGGCAGGAAAAACTGTTTTTT. Residues: CASSQGQGQEKLFF.

This clonotype has at least ten counts. The rearrangement joins TRBV11-2 to TRBJ2-7, with D uncertain. Germline-derived CDR1 and CDR2 are SGHAT and FQNNGV. The CDR3 spans 11 residues. V lost 4 bases to trimming and J lost 6 bases, with 7 bases between them. The CDR3, as DNA: TGTGCCAGCAGCTGGAGTGGCGAGCAGTACTTC. Protein product: CASSWSGEQYF.

In its sample, this clonotype was seen many times. The chain joins TRBV5-1 to TRBJ2-1; the D gene is possibly TRBD1 (6 bases). Germline lookup yields CDR1 SGHRS and CDR2 YFSETQ. The germline V and J ends were trimmed by 0 bases and 12 bases, with 10 bases remaining between them. This CDR3 region has 12 residues. CDR3 sequence (DNA): TGCGCCAGCAGCTTGGAGACAGGTCTGCAGTTCTTC. Its translation is CASSLETGLQFF.

At least ten counts were recorded for this clonotype. The J gene is TRBJ1-6, the V gene TRBV7-9; D not resolved. With 4 bases removed from V and 8 bases from J, the gap between germline ends came to 21 bases. CDR1 and CDR2 from the germline V gene are SEHNR and FQNEAQ (reference sequence). The CDR3 extends over 17 amino acids. CDR3 DNA: TGTGCCAGCAGCTCCAAACTCGGGAGGGAGGGTCATTCACCCCTCCACTTT. Translation: CASSSKLGREGHSPLHF.

This sequence joins TRBV12-3 or TRBV12-4 and TRBJ2-7; 10 bases agree with TRBD2. Trimming removed 6 bases from V and 2 bases from J; junction bases left unmatched: 7. This CDR3 comprises 15 residues. DNA of the CDR3: TGTGCCAGCAGAAAAAGCAGCGGGGGGGCCTACGAGCAGTACTTC. This sequence encodes CASRKSSGGAYEQYF.

This clonotype was detected only a few times. V gene TRBV5-1 combines with J gene TRBJ2-1; 8 nucleotides line up with TRBD1. The CDR3 extends over 12 amino acids. CDR1 and CDR2 from the germline V gene are SGHRS and YFSETQ. V lost 4 bases to trimming and J lost 9 bases; unmatched junction nucleotides: 3. The CDR3 protein is CASSAGGPEQFF. The CDR3 coding sequence is TGCGCCAGCAGCGCAGGGGGCCCTGAGCAGTTCTTC. Full variable domain (rest looked up from reference TRBV5-1 and TRBJ2-1): KAGVTQTPRYLIKTRGQQVTLSCSPISGHRSVSWYQQTPGQGLQFLFEYFSETQRNKGNFPGRFSGRQFSNSRSEMNVSTLELGDSALYLCASSAGGPEQFFGPGTRLTVL.

This clonotype was counted only a few times. The J gene is TRBJ2-3, the V gene TRBV4-3, with D perhaps given as TRBD1 or TRBD2 (5 bases each). The CDR3 contains 17 residues. V was pared by 5 bases and J by 1 base, with 19 bases between. CDR1 is LGHNA, CDR2 YSLEER, per germline. The CDR3 bases are TGCGCCAGCAGCTCACTAGAAGGGGCGGGCCGCACAGATACGCAGTATTTT. It translates to CASSSLEGAGRTDTQYF.

The sample holds a few counts of this clonotype. The V gene is TRBV20-1, the J gene TRBJ2-5; D not certain. This CDR3 is 12 amino acids long. V was trimmed by 1 base and J by 5 bases, leaving 8 bases between them. The germline gives CDR1 DFQATT, CDR2 SNEGSKA (reference sequence). The CDR3 nucleotides are TGCAGTGCTAGAGCTCAGTTGGAGACCCAGTACTTC. This sequence encodes CSARAQLETQYF.